This T cell receptor (beta chain) derives from a study of blood T cell repertoires in COVID-19 (dated by TCRdb to 2020 to 2022). At the level of the whole study: The collaborator samples originated in the United States, Italy and Spain and spanned the acute and convalescent phases of COVID-19. The material from the prospective study consisted of cDNA or gDNA derived from T cells, B-cell-depleted T cells, or PBMCs. Subjects who had been exposed to COVID-19, were actively infected with it, or had recovered from it provided the deeply sampled blood TCRbeta repertoires that made up the dataset. HLA class I and class II types, where available, came from metadata supplied by the sample provider rather than from assay-based typing. The sample metadata nearly always contained a de-identified subject ID, COVID-19 status, age in years and sex. Samples came from the ongoing ImmuneRACE study (first 160 participants) plus 1,254 subjects from 6 global collaborators. The repertoires were released in a freely available public database intended as a resource for research on the immune response to SARS-CoV-2. General conclusions and limits of the study: How much clinical and demographic metadata was included differed by source and by participant, and the metadata was provided uncurated.

TCRbeta CDR3 regions were amplified from genomic DNA using the immunoSEQ Assay, a bias-controlled multiplex PCR. Processing in the source paper ran as follows. The number of nucleated cells in each sample was estimated from the amplification of reference gene primers within the assay. To quantify the absolute abundance of each unique TCRbeta CDR3 rearrangement, sequence reads were collapsed and filtered. For each sample, productive Simpson clonality was calculated as the square root of Simpson's diversity index over productive rearrangements. As stored in TCRdb, this immuneACCESS dataset retains in-frame rearrangements with V and J assigned. A fraction of the clones does not appear; measured against another copy, unresolved V genes explain less than half of the discrepancy, and the remainder lacks a known reason. From that table come the V and J calls and clone size; the DNA was used to work out D and trimming. This sample is represented by about 220,000 clones; approximately 92% of them were singletons. The biggest ten clones account for around 3.2% of the sample.

The V end gives up 5 bases and the J end 6 bases, leaving 5 bases in the junction not matched to a gene. From the cysteine through the phenylalanine, the CDR3 covers 13 amino acids. Only CDR3 DNA remains: 39 bases, in frame from the first base. CDR1 and CDR2 are read off the germline V gene as SGHTA and FQGTGA. Participants in the prospective study were enrolled through a virtual design, were aged about 18 to 89 years, and lived in approximately 25 United States geographic areas. In the prospective study, cohorts were assigned on the basis of participant-reported clinical history obtained from a screening survey and a study questionnaire. Each participant in the prospective study had whole blood, serum and a nasopharyngeal or oropharyngeal swab collected by mobile phlebotomists. Additional blood draws and questionnaires over a 2-month period could optionally be provided by prospective study participants. Before DNA extraction, prospective study blood samples were shipped either frozen or at room temperature.

Worth noting for this clone: What antigen it recognizes has not been identified. The sample holds no much larger clone one base away, and base qualities are not on file.

The sequenced sample consisted of PBMCs or T cells enriched from blood (not recorded which). The rearrangement combines TRBV7-3 with TRBJ1-2; 8 middle bases align to TRBD1. This sequence originates from a woman under 30 in a cohort exposed to, infected with or recovered from COVID-19 (not recorded which). The nucleotide sequence is TGTGCCAGCAGCCCCCAGACAGGGGATGGCTACACCTTC. Its protein is CASSPQTGDGYTF. The variable domain in full, with residues beyond the CDR3 obtained from the reference TRBV7-3 and TRBJ1-2 genes, is GAGVSQTPSNKVTEKGKYVELRCDPISGHTALYWYRQSLGQGPEFLIYFQGTGAADDSGLPNDRFFAVRPEGSVSTLKIQRTERGDSAVYLCASSPQTGDGYTFGSGTRLTVV.